Presented here are 27 T cell receptor beta chains from one specimen sequenced in a study of blood T cell repertoires in COVID-19. Using immunoSEQ multiplex PCR, the repertoire was profiled, and TCRdb retains in-frame clones only, with some absent. Here the sample spans approximately 160,000 clones, 84% being singletons. Sequences were obtained from peripheral blood. The receptors shown here come from a man aged 40-49 years who had recovered from COVID-19.

The chain joins TRBV5-4 to TRBJ1-3; a weak D match, TRBD1 (5 bases). The germline CDR1 and CDR2 sequences are SGHNT and YYREEE (reference sequence). The V gene lost 3 bases and the J gene lost 6 bases, with 13 bases spanning the gap. This CDR3 is built from 14 residues. CDR3 region: CASSWAGFINTIYF. In DNA, the CDR3 is TGTGCCAGCAGCTGGGCAGGGTTTATAAACACCATATATTTT.

This chain joins TRBV20-1 and TRBJ2-7; 9 bases match TRBD1. This CDR3 has 14 amino acids. Germline V lookup: CDR1 DFQATT, CDR2 SNEGSKA (reference sequence). V was clipped by 3 bases and J by 2 bases; unmatched bases: 5. The DNA of the CDR3 is TGCAGTGCTAGTTTTCGACAGGGGGCCTACGAGCAGTACTTC. It codes for CSASFRQGAYEQYF.

This sequence joins TRBV27 and TRBJ2-2; 8 bases fit TRBD1. Germline V gives CDR1 MNHEY, CDR2 SMNVEV (reference sequence). This CDR3 region has 16 residues. J lost 5 bases, V lost 2 bases, and 7 bases had no gene match. The CDR3 loop is CASSLIGQGRTGELFF. CDR3 in DNA: TGTGCCAGCAGTTTAATCGGACAGGGACGGACCGGGGAGCTGTTTTTT.

A single count supports this clone. The gene calls are TRBV4-3 and TRBJ1-2, with TRBD1 matching 8 bases. Germline V lookup: CDR1 LGHNA, CDR2 YSLEER. The J segment lost 6 bases and the V segment lost 0 bases, leaving 12 bases of the junction unmatched. The CDR3 runs to 17 residues. The CDR3 here is CASSQDPAGQATNGYTF. CDR3 DNA sequence: TGCGCCAGCAGCCAAGACCCCGCGGGACAGGCTACTAATGGCTACACCTTC.

The V call is TRBV12-3 or TRBV12-4, the J call TRBJ1-5; D remains ambiguous. V lost 2 bases to trimming and J lost 1 base, with 3 bases between them. This CDR3 spans 13 amino acids. The CDR3 loop is CASSLQSNQPQHF. Written as DNA, the CDR3 is TGTGCCAGCAGTTTACAAAGCAATCAGCCCCAGCATTTT.

The rearrangement links TRBV3-1 (or the pseudogene TRBV3-2) to TRBJ1-1; D possibly corresponds to TRBD1 (6 bases). V was pared by 1 base and J by 11 bases, with 20 bases between. CDR1 LGHDT and CDR2 YNNKEL come from the germline V gene (reference sequence). There are 15 residues in the CDR3. CDR3 in DNA: TGTGCCAGCAGCCAAGCTTTATCCGCCGGGACAAGGGCTTTCTTT. This codes for CASSQALSAGTRAFF.

The gene calls are TRBV30 and TRBJ1-2; 7 bases are shared with TRBD1. The CDR3 is 12 residues long. J was trimmed by 8 bases and V by 7 bases; bases with no gene match: 10. CDR1 and CDR2 from the germline V gene are GTSNPN and SVGIG (reference sequence). In DNA, the CDR3 is TGTGCCTACCACGGGACAGTCGAAGGCTACACCTTC. Translating gives CAYHGTVEGYTF.

The chain links TRBV7-6 to TRBJ2-2, with 8 nucleotides matching TRBD1. The CDR3 totals 15 residues. Germline V CDR1 and CDR2: SGHVS, FNYEAQ. Trimming took 6 bases from V and 3 from J; bases not matched to a gene: 6. The CDR3 sequence is CASRPVRGHTGELFF. CDR3 DNA: TGTGCCAGCAGACCAGTCAGGGGGCACACCGGGGAGCTGTTTTTT.

This clone showed up just a few times. The chain links TRBV12-3 or TRBV12-4 to TRBJ1-5; D possibly corresponds to TRBD1 (6 bases). The V end lost 8 bases, the J end lost 6 bases, and 14 bases lay between the germline ends. The CDR3 runs 13 residues. In DNA, the CDR3 is TGTGCCAGCGGTGGGGGGGCAGGTCAGCCCCAGCATTTT. Its translation: CASGGGAGQPQHF.

The V gene is TRBV12-3 or TRBV12-4, the J gene TRBJ2-7; TRBD2 might be the D (5 bases). This CDR3 comprises 13 residues. V was pared by 3 bases and J by 7 bases, with 13 bases between. The CDR3 loop reads CASSFSGSPEQYF. As DNA, the CDR3 is TGTGCCAGCAGTTTCAGCGGAAGCCCTGAGCAGTACTTC.

This clone was seen once. The chain links TRBV11-3 to TRBJ2-7; D is ambiguous. The CDR3 runs to 13 residues. Germline values: CDR1 SGHNT, CDR2 YENEEA. Between the trimmed V and J ends, which lost 5 bases and 2 bases, there was a span of 10 bases. This chain's CDR3 is CASSLLFPYEQYF. The CDR3 nucleotides read TGTGCCAGCAGCCTATTGTTCCCCTACGAGCAGTACTTC.

V is TRBV2 and J is TRBJ2-5, with D hard to call. V lost 3 bases and J 1 base, leaving 6 bases between the germline ends. CDR3 length: 13 residues. Germline loops: CDR1 SNHLY, CDR2 FYNNEI. The CDR3: CASSEAAQETQYF. CDR3 nucleotides: TGTGCCAGCAGTGAGGCCGCCCAAGAGACCCAGTACTTC.

The rearrangement links TRBV6-9 to TRBJ1-6; D is uncertain. Looked up from germline, CDR1 is MNHGY and CDR2 is SVAAGI. The CDR3 consists of 12 residues. V shed 8 bases and J shed 10 bases, with 12 bases lying between them. The CDR3 region is CASRPSPSPLHF. The CDR3 DNA sequence: TGTGCCAGCCGACCTAGTCCCTCACCCCTCCACTTT.

The gene calls are TRBV7-2 and TRBJ2-5; maybe TRBD2 (6 bases). This CDR3 spans 16 amino acids. V shed 3 bases and J shed 4 bases, with 18 bases lying between them. The germline V gene has CDR1 SGHTA and CDR2 FQGNSA. The CDR3 DNA sequence: TGTGCCAGCAGCTTTGTCCCCGGGAGTGGGTTAGAGACCCAGTACTTC. It is translated as CASSFVPGSGLETQYF.

The CDR3 loop reads CASSLEGPSPQYF. The CDR3 nucleotides are TGTGCCAGCAGCTTAGAGGGGCCCTCCCCGCAGTATTTT. The chain recombines TRBV7-2 with TRBJ2-3; D is possibly TRBD1 (5 bases). Trimming pared 1 base from V and 10 bases from J, leaving 12 bases between. The CDR3 runs 13 residues. Germline CDR1 and CDR2: SGHTA and FQGNSA. The variable domain in full, with the rest retrieved from reference TRBV7-2 and TRBJ2-3, is GAGVSQSPSNKVTEKGKDVELRCDPISGHTALYWYRQSLGQGLEFLIYFQGNSAPDKSGLPSDRFSAERTGGSVSTLTIQRTQQEDSAVYLCASSLEGPSPQYFGPGTRLTVL.

J is TRBJ2-1 and V is TRBV5-1; 9 positions agree with TRBD2. Looked up from germline, CDR1 is SGHRS and CDR2 is YFSETQ. Trimming cost V 2 bases and J 6 bases; bases outside gene matches: 3. This CDR3 has 14 residues. CDR3 nucleotides: TGCGCCAGCAGCTTTAGCGGGAGTGGCAATGAGCAGTTCTTC. This encodes CASSFSGSGNEQFF.

The count of this clone is one. The chain employs TRBV7-2 and TRBJ2-5, with 9 bases lining up with TRBD2. The germline gives CDR1 SGHTA, CDR2 FQGNSA. Trimming at V came to 2 bases and at J to 5 bases, leaving 9 bases not matched to a gene. The CDR3 is made up of 16 amino acids. CDR3 amino acids: CASSLWREGRGETQYF. The CDR3 coding sequence is TGTGCCAGCAGCTTATGGCGGGAGGGCCGTGGGGAGACCCAGTACTTC.

This clone turned up a few times. The DNA of the CDR3 is TGTGCCAGCAGCTTAGATCAAGAACTCGGGCAGTACTTC. It translates to CASSLDQELGQYF. V is TRBV11-2 and J is TRBJ2-7; D is ambiguous. The CDR3 has 13 amino acids. V shed 0 bases and J shed 9 bases, with 12 bases lying between them. Germline CDR1 is SGHAT and CDR2 is FQNNGV.

The chain joins TRBV5-6 to TRBJ2-7, with a weak D call TRBD1 (6 bases). CDR1 is SGHDT, CDR2 YYEEEE, per germline. V lost 4 bases, J lost 2 bases, and 13 bases lay in between. There are 14 residues in the CDR3. CDR3 amino acids: CASSTRGQTYEQYF. The DNA for the CDR3 is TGTGCCAGCAGCACCCGAGGACAGACCTACGAGCAGTACTTC.

The chain has TRBV2 and TRBJ1-1; D gene ambiguous. Germline CDR1 SNHLY, CDR2 FYNNEI. The CDR3 consists of 13 residues. Trimming removed 6 bases from V and 0 bases from J, with 8 bases in between. The CDR3 loop is CASRRQMNTEAFF. The CDR3 DNA reads TGTGCCAGCAGGAGGCAGATGAACACTGAAGCTTTCTTT.

V is TRBV15 and J is TRBJ2-3, with D perhaps matching TRBD2 (5 bases). Germline V lookup: CDR1 LNHNV, CDR2 YYDKDF (reference sequence). This CDR3 region has 13 residues. Trimming left V 3 bases short and J 5 bases short, with 9 bases between. DNA for the CDR3: TGTGCCACCAGCAGCGGGGTTCGAGATACGCAGTATTTT. Its protein product is CATSSGVRDTQYF.

Here the CDR3 DNA reads TGCGCCAGCAGCCAAGTCACAGCCGGGGAGCTGTTTTTT. It is translated as CASSQVTAGELFF. The rearrangement uses TRBV4-3 and TRBJ2-2, with D hard to call. The CDR3 covers 13 residues. With 1 base removed from V and 6 bases from J, the gap between germline ends came to 6 bases. Germline V CDR1 and CDR2: LGHNA, YSLEER.

J is TRBJ1-1 and V is TRBV19; perhaps TRBD1 as D (5 bases). Germline lookup yields CDR1 LNHDA and CDR2 SQIVND (reference sequence). Trimming took off 7 bases at V and 5 bases at J, with 14 bases between the two ends. CDR3 length equals 13 residues. CDR3 nucleotide sequence: TGTGCCAGTACCATGGGGGGAGGGACTGAAGCTTTCTTT. Amino acid sequence: CASTMGGGTEAFF.

V usage is TRBV11-2 and J usage is TRBJ2-7; 14 positions agree with TRBD2. Germline trimming cut 5 bases from V and 6 bases from J; bases unmatched to any gene: 9. This CDR3 spans 16 amino acids. Germline loops: CDR1 SGHAT, CDR2 FQNNGV. The CDR3 DNA reads as TGTGCCAGCAGCGAAGGGACTAGCGGGAGTCTACGCGAGCAGTACTTC. The encoded protein is CASSEGTSGSLREQYF. Together with reference TRBV11-2 and TRBJ2-7, the CDR3 gives the full variable domain: EAGVAQSPRYKIIEKRQSVAFWCNPISGHATLYWYQQILGQGPKLLIQFQNNGVVDDSQLPKDRFSAERLKGVDSTLKIQPAKLEDSAVYLCASSEGTSGSLREQYFGPGTRLTVT.

This clone was detected only once. The gene calls are TRBV21-1 and TRBJ1-2; TRBD1 is the table's D call, not checked against the DNA. TRBV21-1 is shown as a pseudogene. The CDR3 totals 19 residues. CDR3 region: CASSTDPGTGDRYNYGYTF. CDR3 sequence (DNA): TGTGCCAGCAGCACCGACCCCGGGACAGGGGATAGATACAACTATGGCTACACCTTC.

The rearrangement joins TRBV5-5 to TRBJ2-5; TRBD1 aligns across 9 bases. The length of the CDR3 is 16 residues. The germline V gene has CDR1 SGHKS and CDR2 YYEKEE (reference sequence). The V gene end was trimmed by 2 bases and the J gene end by 1 base; junction bases not matched to a gene: 6. The CDR3 DNA reads as TGTGCCAGCAGCTTAGGGACAGGGTTGGTCCAAGAGACCCAGTACTTC. Protein: CASSLGTGLVQETQYF.

This chain connects TRBV6-6 to TRBJ2-7, with TRBD2 matching 9 bases. V lost 7 bases and J lost 0; bases outside the gene matches: 7. Germline V lookup: CDR1 MNHNY, CDR2 SVGAGI (reference sequence). This CDR3 spans 15 amino acids. This CDR3 is CASKAQREASYEQYF. The CDR3 coding sequence is TGTGCCAGCAAGGCCCAGCGGGAGGCCTCCTACGAGCAGTACTTC.